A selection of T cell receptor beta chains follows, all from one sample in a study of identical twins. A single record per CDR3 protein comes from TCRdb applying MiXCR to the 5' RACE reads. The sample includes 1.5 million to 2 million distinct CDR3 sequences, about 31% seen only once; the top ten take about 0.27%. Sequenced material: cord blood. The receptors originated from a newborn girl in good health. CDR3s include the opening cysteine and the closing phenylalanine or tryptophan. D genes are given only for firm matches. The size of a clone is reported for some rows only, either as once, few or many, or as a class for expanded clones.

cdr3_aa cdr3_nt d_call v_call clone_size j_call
CSVEGTGWEARYNEQYF TGCAGCGTTGAAGGGACAGGGTGGGAGGCCCGATACAATGAGCAGTACTTC TRBD1 TRBV29-1 few TRBJ2-7
CSATSGGAGLDNEQFF TGCAGTGCTACCAGCGGGGGGGCAGGGTTAGATAATGAGCAGTTCTTC TRBD2 TRBV20-1 few TRBJ2-1
CASSSKRPYGYTF TGTGCCAGCAGTTCGAAACGCCCATATGGCTACACCTTC - TRBV12-3/TRBV12-4 - TRBJ1-2
CASSSRWGDTQYF TGTGCCAGCAGCTCGAGGTGGGGAGATACGCAGTATTTT - TRBV7-2 - TRBJ2-3
CATSNPQTANYGYTF TGTGCCACCAGCAACCCGCAGACGGCTAACTATGGCTACACCTTC - TRBV15 - TRBJ1-2
CASSQVVSGFYEQYF TGCGCCAGCAGCCAAGTTGTTAGCGGTTTCTACGAGCAGTACTTC - TRBV4-1 few TRBJ2-7
CASTTSGRRYEQYF TGTGCCAGCACTACTAGCGGGAGGAGGTACGAGCAGTACTTC TRBD2 TRBV13 few TRBJ2-7
CASSQVSGGVQYF TGTGCCAGCAGCCAAGTAAGCGGGGGAGTGCAGTACTTC TRBD2 TRBV14 few TRBJ2-5
CASRSSGNEQFF TGTGCCAGCAGGAGCTCAGGCAATGAGCAGTTCTTC - TRBV11-2 once TRBJ2-1
CASSLRWGAEKLFF TGCGCCAGCAGCTTGAGGTGGGGCGCTGAAAAACTGTTTTTT - TRBV5-1 - TRBJ1-4
CASSEFGEAETQYF TGTGCCAGCAGTGAATTCGGGGAGGCGGAGACCCAGTACTTC - TRBV25-1 few TRBJ2-5
CASSHSGGATEAFF TGTGCCAGCAGTCACTCAGGGGGGGCCACTGAAGCTTTCTTT TRBD1 TRBV6-5 - TRBJ1-1
CASSEALMNTEAFF TGTGCCAGCAGTGAAGCCCTTATGAACACTGAAGCTTTCTTT - TRBV2 few TRBJ1-1
CASSSRTGYYNSPLHF TGTGCCAGCAGTTCGCGGACAGGCTATTATAATTCACCCCTCCACTTT TRBD1 TRBV12-3/TRBV12-4 few TRBJ1-6
CASSPSSGGNSYEQYF TGTGCCAGCAGCCCGAGCAGCGGGGGGAACTCCTACGAGCAGTACTTC TRBD2 TRBV7-2 - TRBJ2-7
CASSSPRGSSFNEQFF TGTGCCAGCAGTTCTCCCCGGGGGAGTAGTTTCAATGAGCAGTTCTTC - TRBV28 - TRBJ2-1
CASSYGGGLSSYEQYF TGTGCCAGCAGTTACGGGGGAGGGCTCTCCTCCTACGAGCAGTACTTC TRBD2 TRBV6-5 - TRBJ2-7
CASSRVVGGEMEAFF TGTGCCAGCAGCCGGGTAGTCGGTGGGGAGATGGAAGCTTTCTTT - TRBV7-9 - TRBJ1-1
CASKWGGPSYNEQFF TGTGCCAGCAAGTGGGGGGGGCCGTCCTACAATGAGCAGTTCTTC - TRBV7-2 - TRBJ2-1
CASSAGEAFF TGTGCCAGCAGTGCGGGGGAAGCTTTCTTT - TRBV2 - TRBJ1-1
CSARVAGGHSPLHF TGCAGTGCTAGGGTGGCGGGAGGGCATTCACCCCTCCACTTT - TRBV20-1 few TRBJ1-6